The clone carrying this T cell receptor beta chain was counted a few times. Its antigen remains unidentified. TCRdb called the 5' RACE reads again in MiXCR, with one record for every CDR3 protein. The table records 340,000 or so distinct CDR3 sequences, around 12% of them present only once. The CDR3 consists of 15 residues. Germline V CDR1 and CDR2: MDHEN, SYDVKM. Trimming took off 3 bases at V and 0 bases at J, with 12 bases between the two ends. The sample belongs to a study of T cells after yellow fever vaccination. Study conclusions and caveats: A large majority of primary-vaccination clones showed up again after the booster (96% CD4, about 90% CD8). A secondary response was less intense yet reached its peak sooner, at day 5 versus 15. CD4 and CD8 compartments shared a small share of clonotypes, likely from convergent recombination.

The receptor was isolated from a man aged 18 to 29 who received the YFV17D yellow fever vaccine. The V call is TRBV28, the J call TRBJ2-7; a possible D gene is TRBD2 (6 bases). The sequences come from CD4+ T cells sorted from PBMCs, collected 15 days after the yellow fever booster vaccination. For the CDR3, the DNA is TGTGCCAGCAGTTTCCGCGGGGCAGGCTCCTACGAGCAGTACGTC. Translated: CASSFRGAGSYEQYV.